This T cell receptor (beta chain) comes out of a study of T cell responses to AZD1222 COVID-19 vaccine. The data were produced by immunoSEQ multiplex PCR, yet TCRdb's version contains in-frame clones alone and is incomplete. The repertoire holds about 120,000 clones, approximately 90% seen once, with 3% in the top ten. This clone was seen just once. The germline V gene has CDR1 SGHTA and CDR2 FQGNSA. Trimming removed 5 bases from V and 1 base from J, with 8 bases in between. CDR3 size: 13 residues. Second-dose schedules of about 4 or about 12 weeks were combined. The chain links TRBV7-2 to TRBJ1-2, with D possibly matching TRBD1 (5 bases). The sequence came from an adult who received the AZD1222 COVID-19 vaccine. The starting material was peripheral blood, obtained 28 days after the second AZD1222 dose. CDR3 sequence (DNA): TGTGCCAGCAGCCCAGGGCTTAACTATGGCTACACCTTC. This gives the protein CASSPGLNYGYTF.